This TCR beta chain was observed in a study of cytomegalovirus exposure and HLA in healthy donors. To note about this clone: The antigen is unknown.

It was with 60 Vbeta and 13 Jbeta primers that the PCR ran. The method was immunoSEQ multiplex PCR; TCRdb's version includes in-frame clones alone and lacks a portion of them. The sample yields 110,000 or so clones, approximately 74% seen once. Study-level results: TCR sequences were mostly rare, though some public TCRs occurred in many donors.

The trim removed 3 bases at V and 4 bases at J, leaving 4 bases unmatched. The CDR3 consists of 14 residues. CDR1 SGHDT and CDR2 YYEEEE come from the germline V gene. The chain combines TRBV5-6 with TRBJ2-5; 9 nucleotides match TRBD2. The clonotype originates from a woman aged 40 to 50 in good health and CMV-seropositive. Source material: PBMCs. Here the CDR3 DNA reads TGTGCCAGCAGCTACCGAGCGGGGGGAGAGACCCAGTACTTC. It codes for CASSYRAGGETQYF.